The 7 T cell receptor beta chains below were found in one sample sequenced in a study of T cell changes during pregnancy in multiple sclerosis. Libraries were prepared by immunoSEQ multiplex PCR; TCRdb keeps only in-frame clonotypes and omits some of them. Of around 70,000 clones in the sample, around 92% were seen once. Sequenced here: peripheral blood, sampled before pregnancy. Receptors were obtained from a female donor with multiple sclerosis, enrolled in a pregnancy study.

This chain connects TRBV4-2 to TRBJ2-1, with D possibly matching TRBD2 (5 bases). CDR1 is LGHNA, CDR2 YNFKEQ, per germline. This CDR3 comprises 14 residues. The V end lost 3 bases, the J end lost 6 bases, and 12 bases lay between the germline ends. CDR3 sequence: CASSHPRGLNEQFF. CDR3 DNA: TGTGCCAGCAGCCACCCCAGAGGGCTCAATGAGCAGTTCTTC.

This clone occurred once. The rearrangement joins TRBV5-4 to TRBJ2-7; 9 nucleotides align to TRBD1. Per germline, CDR1 SGHNT and CDR2 YYREEE (reference sequence). V lost 3 bases to trimming and J lost 1 base; unmatched junction nucleotides: 8. The CDR3 has 16 amino acids. CDR3 region: CASSSTGTGTSYEQYF. In nucleotides, the CDR3 is TGTGCCAGCAGCTCAACCGGGACAGGGACTTCCTACGAGCAGTACTTC. Full variable domain (missing parts from reference TRBV5-4 and TRBJ2-7): ETGVTQSPTHLIKTRGQQVTLRCSSQSGHNTVSWYQQALGQGPQFIFQYYREEENGRGNFPPRFSGLQFPNYSSELNVNALELDDSALYLCASSSTGTGTSYEQYFGPGTRLTVT.

The rearrangement uses TRBV6-5 and TRBJ2-2; 7 bases are shared with TRBD1. The CDR3 runs to 14 residues. Germline-derived CDR1 and CDR2 are MNHEY and SVGAGI. V dropped 6 bases and J dropped 6; count of bases not matched to a gene: 7. CDR3 DNA: TGTGCCAGCAGGGCCACAGGGGTGGCCGGGGAGCTGTTTTTT. Translation gives CASRATGVAGELFF.

The sample holds a few counts of this clone. This chain's CDR3 is CASSPTSGANTGELFF. The CDR3 DNA reads TGCGCCAGCAGCCCTACTAGCGGAGCTAACACCGGGGAGCTGTTTTTT. V and J are TRBV5-1 and TRBJ2-2, with 8 positions matching TRBD2. J lost 2 bases, V lost 4 bases, and 7 bases had no gene match. Germline V gives CDR1 SGHRS, CDR2 YFSETQ. This CDR3 is built from 16 residues.

The CDR3 is CASRKSASRGFYNEQFF. DNA of the CDR3: TGTGCCAGCAGGAAGTCGGCGTCAAGGGGCTTCTACAATGAGCAGTTCTTC. V and J are TRBV7-2 and TRBJ2-1, with D perhaps matching TRBD1 (5 bases). V was trimmed by 6 bases and J by 3 bases, leaving 21 bases between them. The germline V gene has CDR1 SGHTA and CDR2 FQGNSA. There are 17 residues in the CDR3.

The chain uses TRBV30 and TRBJ1-1, with TRBD1 identical over 7 bases. The junction had 2 bases not matched to a gene; V was cut back by 0 bases and J by 4 bases. The CDR3 length is 13 residues. Germline CDR1 is GTSNPN and CDR2 is SVGIG (reference sequence). The CDR3 sequence is CAWSVRDSTEAFF. The CDR3, as DNA: TGTGCCTGGAGTGTCAGGGACAGCACTGAAGCTTTCTTT.

The chain recombines TRBV5-6 with TRBJ2-1; possible D gene TRBD2, 5 bases. Trimming cost V 0 bases and J 6 bases, with 13 bases left between them. CDR3 length: 15 amino acids. Germline V gives CDR1 SGHDT, CDR2 YYEEEE. The CDR3 protein is CASSLVGRESNEQFF. In DNA, the CDR3 is TGTGCCAGCAGCTTGGTTGGTAGGGAGAGCAATGAGCAGTTCTTC.